A selection of T cell receptor beta chains follows, all from one sample in a study of T cell repertoires in cytomegalovirus infection. One entry per CDR3 protein, called by TCRdb with MiXCR from the reads. The table includes 60,000 to 80,000 distinct CDR3 sequences, 20% to 25% detected once. Their antigen targets remain unknown. This material consisted of CD8+ T cells from cultured PBMCs, taken from culture after CMV antigen stimulation. The origin of the receptors is a human donor in good health (CMV status not recorded). Some clones in this sample may be carry-over from other donors' samples. Both conserved end residues are part of each CDR3. The D gene is left open where the match is weak. Expanded clones get a size class; other rows say once, few or many, or leave the size out.

size	V	D	J	DNA	CDR3
NA	TRBV6-5	TRBD1	TRBJ1-1	TGTGCCAGCAGTACACCGGACAGGACGAACACTGAAGCTTTCTTT	CASSTPDRTNTEAFF
NA	TRBV7-9	TRBD2	TRBJ2-3	TGTGCCAGCAGCAAAGGGACTAGCGATTCTACAGATACGCAGTATTTT	CASSKGTSDSTDTQYF
many	TRBV6-1	TRBD1	TRBJ1-2	TGTGCCAGCAGTCTAGGACAGGGGGCGGGTCGCTACACCTTC	CASSLGQGAGRYTF
NA	TRBV6-2/TRBV6-3	NA	TRBJ1-1	TGTGCCAGCAGTTACCCTGCCGCACGAGTAACTGAAGCTTTCTTT	CASSYPAARVTEAFF
NA	TRBV7-9	NA	TRBJ2-3	TGTGCCAGCAGCTCCTACCCTACAGGGATAAGCACAGATACGCAGTATTTT	CASSSYPTGISTDTQYF
few	TRBV7-2	NA	TRBJ1-6	TGTGCCAGCAGCCCCACTGGGGGGTCCGATTCACCCCTCCACTTT	CASSPTGGSDSPLHF
NA	TRBV7-8	TRBD1	TRBJ1-4	TGTGCCAGCGGACACAGGGGAGTATATGAAAAACTGTTTTTT	CASGHRGVYEKLFF
NA	TRBV7-2	NA	TRBJ2-7	TGTGCCAGCAGCCCGCGGACAGCAGATCCCTACGAGCAGTACTTC	CASSPRTADPYEQYF
NA	TRBV7-3	TRBD1	TRBJ2-1	TGTGCCAGCAGCCCACTTCAGGGGGCTGAATACAATGAGCAGTTCTTC	CASSPLQGAEYNEQFF
NA	TRBV12-3/TRBV12-4	TRBD2	TRBJ2-1	TGTGCCAGCAGAATTAGCGGGAGATACAATGAGCAGTTCTTC	CASRISGRYNEQFF
few	TRBV27	NA	TRBJ2-2	TGTGCCAGCAGTCCGGGACTCAACACCGGGGAGCTGTTTTTT	CASSPGLNTGELFF
few	TRBV6-6	NA	TRBJ2-5	TGTGCCAGCAGTTACAGGGGGCCGGGAGACCAGTACTTC	CASSYRGPGDQYF
once	TRBV20-1	NA	TRBJ2-1	TGCAGTACAACGCGGGCGGCCATAGTCCCCTACAATGAGCAGTTCTTC	CSTTRAAIVPYNEQFF
NA	TRBV7-2	NA	TRBJ2-7	TGTGCCAGCAGCTTAAAGATCGACGGGGTCGGCGAGCAGTACTTC	CASSLKIDGVGEQYF
few	TRBV25-1	NA	TRBJ1-2	TGTGCCAGCAGTGGGCCGGGGGCGACAGTCTATGGCTACACCTTC	CASSGPGATVYGYTF
few	TRBV7-9	NA	TRBJ1-1	TGTGCCAGCAACAACAGGGCGAGGGGCACTGAAGCTTTCTTT	CASNNRARGTEAFF
NA	TRBV7-8	NA	TRBJ1-1	TGTGCCAGCAGCTATGGGGGAAAGTCGGACACTGAAGCTTTCTTT	CASSYGGKSDTEAFF
NA	TRBV11-2	NA	TRBJ1-5	TGTGCCAGCAGCTTAGGTGTTGGGAATCAGCCCCAGCATTTT	CASSLGVGNQPQHF
few	TRBV7-2	NA	TRBJ1-2	TGTGCCAGCAGCTTCTGGGACATCAACTATGGCTACACCTTC	CASSFWDINYGYTF
few	TRBV7-8	TRBD2	TRBJ2-1	TGTGCCAGCAGCTTTTCCGGGGGGGTGATTAGCTCCTACAATGAGCAGTTCTTC	CASSFSGGVISSYNEQFF
NA	TRBV10-3	NA	TRBJ1-1	TGTGCCATCCGAGCCGGGACCGTAAACACTGAAGCTTTCTTT	CAIRAGTVNTEAFF
many	TRBV6-2/TRBV6-3	NA	TRBJ2-7	TGTGCCAGCAGTTCGAGATACGAGCAGTACTTC	CASSSRYEQYF
NA	TRBV4-1	NA	TRBJ1-2	TGCGCCAGCAGCCAAGAATCACGAGGGAGTAACTATGGCTACACCTTC	CASSQESRGSNYGYTF
few	TRBV9	NA	TRBJ1-3	TGTGCCAGCAGCGTAGTTGGGAGCTCTGGAAACACCATATATTTT	CASSVVGSSGNTIYF
NA	TRBV6-2/TRBV6-3	TRBD1	TRBJ1-5	TGTGCCAGCAGCCGATCGACAGGGCCACCATCATGGGCCCAGCATTTT	CASSRSTGPPSWAQHF
few	TRBV12-3/TRBV12-4	NA	TRBJ1-1	TGTGCCAGCAGTCCTCTCAGGCGAGCGGACACTGAAGCTTTCTTT	CASSPLRRADTEAFF
NA	TRBV6-2/TRBV6-3	NA	TRBJ2-7	TGTGCCAGCAGTTACGAAACTAGTCATACGGAGCAGTACTTC	CASSYETSHTEQYF
few	TRBV19	NA	TRBJ1-1	TGTGCCAGTATGCCGAGTAAGATTACTGAAGCTTTCTTT	CASMPSKITEAFF
few	TRBV7-8	TRBD2	TRBJ2-3	TGTGCCAGCAGTATGGGGACTAGTGGGACAGATACGCAGTATTTT	CASSMGTSGTDTQYF
NA	TRBV2	NA	TRBJ1-1	TGTGCCAGCAGTGAAATGGGGATGAACACTGAAGCTTTCTTT	CASSEMGMNTEAFF
few	TRBV5-8	NA	TRBJ1-1	TGTGCCAGCAGCTTGGTGGACGAACGGGGCACTGAAGCTTTCTTT	CASSLVDERGTEAFF
NA	TRBV12-3/TRBV12-4	NA	TRBJ1-2	TGTGCCAGCAGTCAAAGGACAGAGAATCCCTATGGCTACACCTTC	CASSQRTENPYGYTF
few	TRBV13	TRBD2	TRBJ2-1	TGTGCCAGCAGCTTAGGCCCTAGCGGGCACAATGAGCAGTTCTTC	CASSLGPSGHNEQFF
NA	TRBV4-1	NA	TRBJ2-2	TGCGCCAGCAGCCCACCAGGGCCCACCGGGGAGCTGTTTTTT	CASSPPGPTGELFF
few	TRBV5-5	NA	TRBJ1-2	TGTGCCAGCAGCTTGTCAGGGGTCGCTAACTATGGCTACACCTTC	CASSLSGVANYGYTF
NA	TRBV7-2	NA	TRBJ2-7	TGTGCCAGCAGCGCCCGGGGACCGAGCTACGAGCAGTACTTC	CASSARGPSYEQYF
few	TRBV6-1	TRBD2	TRBJ2-1	TGTGCCAGCAGTATACTAGCGGGAGTCAATGAGCAGTTCTTC	CASSILAGVNEQFF
NA	TRBV7-8	NA	TRBJ2-5	TGTGCCAGCAGTTCGAAGACCCAGTACTTC	CASSSKTQYF
NA	TRBV7-2	TRBD2	TRBJ2-1	TGTGCCAGCAGCTTCGGGGGGGCCGGATCCTACAATGAGCAGTTCTTC	CASSFGGAGSYNEQFF
NA	TRBV7-9	NA	TRBJ2-1	TGTGCCAGCAGCTCTCCCGCCGATAGGGAAACGTACAATGAGCAGTTCTTC	CASSSPADRETYNEQFF
NA	TRBV4-3	TRBD1	TRBJ1-2	TGCGCCAGCAGCCAACGTTCGCACGGGACAGGGGCTCCGTCGGGCTACACCTTC	CASSQRSHGTGAPSGYTF
few	TRBV15	NA	TRBJ2-3	TGTGCCACCAGCAGAGGGGGGCCGGCCGGTGATACGCAGTATTTT	CATSRGGPAGDTQYF
few	TRBV28	TRBD1	TRBJ1-2	TGTGCCAGCAGTAGGGGACAGGGCCTATGGGGCGCCTTC	CASSRGQGLWGAF
NA	TRBV7-6	TRBD1	TRBJ1-1	TGTGCCAGCAGCCTACGGACAGGGGAAACTGAAGCTTTCTTT	CASSLRTGETEAFF
NA	TRBV7-6	TRBD1	TRBJ1-1	TGTGCCAGCAGCTTAGATAGGGGGACAGGACACGAAGCTTTCTTT	CASSLDRGTGHEAFF
NA	TRBV6-2/TRBV6-3	NA	TRBJ2-1	TGTGCCAGCAGTCCCACGGGTTCAGGCTACAATGAGCAGTTCTTC	CASSPTGSGYNEQFF
few	TRBV7-2	NA	TRBJ2-7	TGTGCCAGCAGCTTTCCACTCGGACGGGGTACCTACGAGCAGTACTTC	CASSFPLGRGTYEQYF
NA	TRBV5-1	TRBD2	TRBJ2-1	TGCGCCAGCAGCTGGGGGCGGCTAGCGGGGGGTCCGGACAATGAGCAGTTCTTC	CASSWGRLAGGPDNEQFF
few	TRBV11-2	NA	TRBJ2-1	TGTGCCAGCAGCTCGGGGACGTTCGACAATGAGCAGTTCTTC	CASSSGTFDNEQFF
many	TRBV6-1	TRBD2	TRBJ2-3	TGTGCCAGCAGTTCGGAAAAAGGCGGGGGGCCCACAGATACGCAGTATTTT	CASSSEKGGGPTDTQYF
many	TRBV19	NA	TRBJ1-4	TGTGCCAGTAGCAAGAGACACCCTGCAACTAATGAAAAACTGTTTTTT	CASSKRHPATNEKLFF
NA	TRBV20-1	NA	TRBJ2-3	TGCAGTGCTCGGGTGGCGGGAAGCACAGATACGCAGTATTTT	CSARVAGSTDTQYF
few	TRBV7-9	NA	TRBJ2-7	TGTGCCAGCACCTCGGGGACGGTTCAATACGAGCAGTACTTC	CASTSGTVQYEQYF